The T cell receptor (beta chain) under discussion was sequenced for a study of shared clonotypes between healthy human individuals. General study points: An effect of sequencing depth on clonotype sharing among donors was expected. Although depth was large, rarefaction showed that sequencing of the sorted subsets was incomplete.

Clones were sequenced by immunoSEQ multiplex PCR, and TCRdb holds only the in-frame ones, with some missing. The table lists about 2 million clones, less than 95% of them singletons. Remarks on this clone: Its antigen remains unidentified.

Terminally differentiated effector memory CD45RA+ cells were left out of the naive CD8 fraction, which was CD45RO-negative and positively selected for CCR7. With 0 bases removed from V and 4 bases from J, the gap between germline ends came to 13 bases. Germline values: CDR1 SGDLS, CDR2 YYNGEE. CDR3 length: 15 residues. V usage is TRBV9 and J usage is TRBJ1-2; D ambiguous. Sequenced input: naive CD8+ T cells sorted from blood. The sequence was collected from a man younger than 30 in good health. The DNA for the CDR3 is TGTGCCAGCAGCGTAGGATCGGAATGGACCTATGGCTACACCTTC. Its protein product is CASSVGSEWTYGYTF.